Below are 5 T cell receptor beta chains sequenced from a single sample in a study of T cell responses to AZD1222 COVID-19 vaccine. Method: immunoSEQ multiplex PCR; TCRdb's copy keeps in-frame clones and lacks some. The sample has around 180,000 clones; 85% to 90% are singletons. The specimen comprised peripheral blood, sampled on day 0 of AZD1222 vaccination. These receptors came from an adult in good health.

This clone was found once. The V and J genes are TRBV4-3 and TRBJ1-2; 9 nucleotides line up with TRBD1. CDR1 and CDR2 from the germline V gene are LGHNA and YSLEER. V trimming: 6 bases; J trimming: 4 bases; junction bases outside the gene matches: 3. The CDR3 spans 13 residues. The CDR3 DNA reads TGCGCCAGCAGGGACAGGGGCGGCTATGGCTACACCTTC. Protein product: CASRDRGGYGYTF.

V is TRBV4-3 and J is TRBJ1-5, with TRBD1 identical over 9 bases. With 0 bases clipped from V and 7 bases from J, the junction kept 7 bases outside the gene matches. In germline, CDR1 is LGHNA, CDR2 YSLEER. The CDR3 spans 16 residues. CDR3 sequence reads: CASSQDLQGAAQPQHF. The CDR3 bases are TGCGCCAGCAGCCAAGATTTACAGGGGGCGGCCCAGCCCCAGCATTTT.

The V gene is TRBV21-1, the J gene TRBJ2-2; TRBD1 is taken as the D call from the table, unchecked against the DNA. TRBV21-1 is labeled a pseudogene. This CDR3 is built from 15 residues. CDR3 in DNA: TGTGCCAGCAGCAAAGACCAGGATTTTCCCGGGGAGCTGTTTTTT. It is translated as CASSKDQDFPGELFF.

The chain has TRBV5-1 and TRBJ2-4; possibly TRBD1 or TRBD2 for D (5 bases each). This CDR3 is built from 14 residues. Germline CDR1 SGHRS, CDR2 YFSETQ. V was pared by 0 bases and J by 2 bases, with 6 bases between. CDR3 region: CASSLGDPKNIQYF. The CDR3 nucleotides read TGCGCCAGCAGCTTGGGGGACCCCAAAAACATTCAGTACTTC.

The J gene is TRBJ2-2, the V gene TRBV14; D could derive from TRBD1 or TRBD2 (5 bases each). From germline, CDR1 is SGHDN and CDR2 FVKESK. There are 15 residues in the CDR3. Trimming removed 1 base at V and 3 bases at J, with 9 bases between. The CDR3 DNA is TGTGCCAGCAGCCAAGTTGAGGGGTACACCGGGGAGCTGTTTTTT. Translation: CASSQVEGYTGELFF.